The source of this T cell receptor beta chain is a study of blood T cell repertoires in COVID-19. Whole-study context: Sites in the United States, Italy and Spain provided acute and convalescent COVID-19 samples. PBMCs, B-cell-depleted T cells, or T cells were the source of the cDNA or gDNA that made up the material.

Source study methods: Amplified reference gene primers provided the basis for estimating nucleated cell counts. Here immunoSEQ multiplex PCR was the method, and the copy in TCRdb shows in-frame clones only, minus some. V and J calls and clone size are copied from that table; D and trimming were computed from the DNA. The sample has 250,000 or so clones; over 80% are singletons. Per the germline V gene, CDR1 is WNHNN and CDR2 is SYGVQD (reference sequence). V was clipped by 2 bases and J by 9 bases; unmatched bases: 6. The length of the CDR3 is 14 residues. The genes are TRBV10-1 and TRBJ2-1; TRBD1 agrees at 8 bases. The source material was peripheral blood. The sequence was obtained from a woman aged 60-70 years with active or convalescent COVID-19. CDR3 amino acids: CASSEGTGRGEQFF. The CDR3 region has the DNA TGCGCCAGCAGTGAGGGGACAGGCCGAGGTGAGCAGTTCTTC.